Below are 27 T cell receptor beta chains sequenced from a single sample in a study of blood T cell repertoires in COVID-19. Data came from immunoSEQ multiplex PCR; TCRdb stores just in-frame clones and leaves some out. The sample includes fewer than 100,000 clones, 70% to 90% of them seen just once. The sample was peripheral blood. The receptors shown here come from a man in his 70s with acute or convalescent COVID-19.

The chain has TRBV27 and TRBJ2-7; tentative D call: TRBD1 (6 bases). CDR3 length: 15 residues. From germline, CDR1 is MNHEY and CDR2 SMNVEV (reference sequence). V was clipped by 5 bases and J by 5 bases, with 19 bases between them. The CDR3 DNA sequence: TGTGCCAGCAGTAAAAACAGGGATCGAGAAAACGAGCAGTACTTC. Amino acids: CASSKNRDRENEQYF.

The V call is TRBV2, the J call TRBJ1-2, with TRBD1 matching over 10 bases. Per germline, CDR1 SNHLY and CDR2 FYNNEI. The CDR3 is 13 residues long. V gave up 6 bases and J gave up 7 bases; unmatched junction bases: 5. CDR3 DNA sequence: TGTGCCAGCAGGCACCGGGACAGGGGTGGCTACACCTTC. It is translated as CASRHRDRGGYTF.

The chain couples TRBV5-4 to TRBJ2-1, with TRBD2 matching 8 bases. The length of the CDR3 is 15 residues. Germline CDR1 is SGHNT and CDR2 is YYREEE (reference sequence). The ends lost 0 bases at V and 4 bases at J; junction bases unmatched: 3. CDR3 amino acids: CASSLEASGYNEQFF. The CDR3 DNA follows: TGTGCCAGCAGCTTGGAAGCTAGCGGGTACAATGAGCAGTTCTTC.

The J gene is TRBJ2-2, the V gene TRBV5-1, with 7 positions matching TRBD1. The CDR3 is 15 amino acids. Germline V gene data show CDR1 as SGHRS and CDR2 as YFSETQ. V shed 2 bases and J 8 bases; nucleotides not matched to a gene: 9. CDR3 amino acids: CASSFRDSRSGELFF. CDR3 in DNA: TGCGCCAGCAGCTTCCGGGACAGTCGGTCGGGGGAGCTGTTTTTT. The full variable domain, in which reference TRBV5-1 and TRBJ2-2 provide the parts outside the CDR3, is KAGVTQTPRYLIKTRGQQVTLSCSPISGHRSVSWYQQTPGQGLQFLFEYFSETQRNKGNFPGRFSGRQFSNSRSEMNVSTLELGDSALYLCASSFRDSRSGELFFGEGSRLTVL.

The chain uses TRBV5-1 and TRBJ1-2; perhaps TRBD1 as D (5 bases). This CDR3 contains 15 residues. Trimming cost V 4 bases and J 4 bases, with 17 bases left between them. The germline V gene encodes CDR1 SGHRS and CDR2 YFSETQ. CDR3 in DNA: TGCGCCAGCAGCGCCGACAGATCGGTGCCCTATGGCTACACCTTC. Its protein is CASSADRSVPYGYTF.

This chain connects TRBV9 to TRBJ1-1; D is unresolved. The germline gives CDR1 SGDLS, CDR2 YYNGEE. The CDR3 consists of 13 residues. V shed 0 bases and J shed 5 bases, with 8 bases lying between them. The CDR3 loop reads CASSVVGETEAFF. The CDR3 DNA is TGTGCCAGCAGCGTAGTTGGGGAGACTGAAGCTTTCTTT.

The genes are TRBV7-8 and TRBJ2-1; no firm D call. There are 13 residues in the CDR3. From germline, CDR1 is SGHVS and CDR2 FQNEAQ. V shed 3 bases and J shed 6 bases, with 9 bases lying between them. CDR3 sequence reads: CASSFGLGNEQFF. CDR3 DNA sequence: TGTGCCAGCAGCTTTGGTCTCGGCAATGAGCAGTTCTTC.

Here the CDR3 reads CASSLAGGSGANVLTF. In DNA, the CDR3 is TGTGCCAGCAGCTTGGCGGGGGGTTCTGGGGCCAACGTCCTGACTTTC. This rearrangement joins TRBV5-4 to TRBJ2-6; 7 bases are a match to TRBD2. Per the germline V gene, CDR1 is SGHNT and CDR2 is YYREEE (reference sequence). V lost 0 bases, J lost 1 base, and 1 base stayed unmatched. The CDR3 has 16 residues. The full variable domain, rest sourced from reference TRBV5-4 and TRBJ2-6, is ETGVTQSPTHLIKTRGQQVTLRCSSQSGHNTVSWYQQALGQGPQFIFQYYREEENGRGNFPPRFSGLQFPNYSSELNVNALELDDSALYLCASSLAGGSGANVLTFGAGSRLTVL.

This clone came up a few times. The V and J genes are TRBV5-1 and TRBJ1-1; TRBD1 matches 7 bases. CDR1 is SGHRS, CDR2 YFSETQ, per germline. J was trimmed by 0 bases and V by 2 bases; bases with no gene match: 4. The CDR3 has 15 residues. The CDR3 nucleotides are TGCGCCAGCAGCTTAAGACAGGGCATGAACACTGAAGCTTTCTTT. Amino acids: CASSLRQGMNTEAFF.

CDR3 nucleotides: TGTGCCAGCAATTACGGACGGGGAGGGAGAGATACGCAGTATTTT. Protein product: CASNYGRGGRDTQYF. This rearrangement joins TRBV27 to TRBJ2-3, with 7 positions matching TRBD2. Germline V CDR1 and CDR2: MNHEY, SMNVEV (reference sequence). The CDR3 is 15 amino acids. Trimming cost V 7 bases and J 5 bases; bases outside gene matches: 12.

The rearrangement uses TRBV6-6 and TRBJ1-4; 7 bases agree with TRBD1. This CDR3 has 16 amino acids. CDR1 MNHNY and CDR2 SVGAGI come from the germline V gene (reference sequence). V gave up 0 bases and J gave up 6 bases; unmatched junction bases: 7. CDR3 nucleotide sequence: TGTGCCAGCAGTTACTCCCTCGGCAGGGGGGATGAAAAACTGTTTTTT. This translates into CASSYSLGRGDEKLFF.

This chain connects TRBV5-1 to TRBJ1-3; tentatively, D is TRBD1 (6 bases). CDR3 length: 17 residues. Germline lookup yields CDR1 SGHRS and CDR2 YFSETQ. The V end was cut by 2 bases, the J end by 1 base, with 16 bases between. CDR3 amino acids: CASSFGLGQFSGNTIYF. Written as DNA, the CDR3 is TGCGCCAGCAGCTTCGGCCTCGGACAGTTTTCTGGAAACACCATATATTTT. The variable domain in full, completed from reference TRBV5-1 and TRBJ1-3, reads KAGVTQTPRYLIKTRGQQVTLSCSPISGHRSVSWYQQTPGQGLQFLFEYFSETQRNKGNFPGRFSGRQFSNSRSEMNVSTLELGDSALYLCASSFGLGQFSGNTIYFGEGSWLTVV.

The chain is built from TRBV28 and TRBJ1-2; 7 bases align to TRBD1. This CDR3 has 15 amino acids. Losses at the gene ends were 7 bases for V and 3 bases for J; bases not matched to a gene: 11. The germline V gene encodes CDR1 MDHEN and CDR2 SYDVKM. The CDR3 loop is CASTLPNTGDYGYTF. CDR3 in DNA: TGTGCCAGCACCTTACCGAATACAGGGGACTATGGCTACACCTTC.

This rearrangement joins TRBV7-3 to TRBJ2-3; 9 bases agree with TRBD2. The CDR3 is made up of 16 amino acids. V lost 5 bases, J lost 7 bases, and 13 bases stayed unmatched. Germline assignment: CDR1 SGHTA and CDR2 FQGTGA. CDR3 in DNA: TGTGCCAGCAGCCCCGGGGTCCTAGCGGGGAGGCATACGCAGTATTTT. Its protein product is CASSPGVLAGRHTQYF.

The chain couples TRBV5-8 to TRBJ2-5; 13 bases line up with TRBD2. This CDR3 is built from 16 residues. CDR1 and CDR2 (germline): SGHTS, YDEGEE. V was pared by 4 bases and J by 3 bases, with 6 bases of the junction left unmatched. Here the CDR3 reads CASSPGTSGDKETQYF. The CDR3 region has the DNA TGTGCCAGCAGCCCCGGGACTAGCGGGGATAAAGAGACCCAGTACTTC.

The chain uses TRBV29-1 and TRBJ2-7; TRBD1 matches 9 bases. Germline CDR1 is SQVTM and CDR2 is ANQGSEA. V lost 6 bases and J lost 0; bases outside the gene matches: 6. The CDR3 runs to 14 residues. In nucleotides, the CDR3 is TGCAGCGTGCGTGGACAGGGGAGCTCCTACGAGCAGTACTTC. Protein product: CSVRGQGSSYEQYF.

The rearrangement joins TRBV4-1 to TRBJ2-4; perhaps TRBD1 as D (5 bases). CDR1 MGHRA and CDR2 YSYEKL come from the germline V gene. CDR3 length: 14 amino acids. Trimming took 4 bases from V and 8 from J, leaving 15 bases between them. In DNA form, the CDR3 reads TGCGCCAGCAGCCTATCGACTGGGGCCGACATTCAGTACTTC. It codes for CASSLSTGADIQYF.

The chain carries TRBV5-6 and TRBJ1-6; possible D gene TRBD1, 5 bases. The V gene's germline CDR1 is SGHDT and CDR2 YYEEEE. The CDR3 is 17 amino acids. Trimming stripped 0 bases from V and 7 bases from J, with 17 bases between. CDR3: CASSLARLGGRNSPLHF. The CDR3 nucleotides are TGTGCCAGCAGCTTGGCACGGTTGGGGGGACGGAATTCACCCCTCCACTTT.

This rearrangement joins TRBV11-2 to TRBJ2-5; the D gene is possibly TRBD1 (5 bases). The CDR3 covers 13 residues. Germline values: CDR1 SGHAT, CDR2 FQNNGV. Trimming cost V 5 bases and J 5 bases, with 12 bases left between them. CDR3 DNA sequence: TGTGCCAGCAGCCCAGGGAATAGGGAGACCCAGTACTTC. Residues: CASSPGNRETQYF. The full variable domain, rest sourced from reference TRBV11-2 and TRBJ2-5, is EAGVAQSPRYKIIEKRQSVAFWCNPISGHATLYWYQQILGQGPKLLIQFQNNGVVDDSQLPKDRFSAERLKGVDSTLKIQPAKLEDSAVYLCASSPGNRETQYFGPGTRLLVL.

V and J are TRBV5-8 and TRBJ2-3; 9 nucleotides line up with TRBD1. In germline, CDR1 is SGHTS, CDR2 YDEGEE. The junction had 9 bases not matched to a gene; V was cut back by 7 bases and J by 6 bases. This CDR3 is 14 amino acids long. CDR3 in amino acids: CASGGQGTADTQYF. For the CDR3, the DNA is TGTGCCAGCGGCGGACAGGGGACCGCGGATACGCAGTATTTT. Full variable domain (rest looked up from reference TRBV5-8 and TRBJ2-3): EAGVTQSPTHLIKTRGQQATLRCSPISGHTSVYWYQQALGLGLQFLLWYDEGEERNRGNFPPRFSGRQFPNYSSELNVNALELEDSALYLCASGGQGTADTQYFGPGTRLTVL.

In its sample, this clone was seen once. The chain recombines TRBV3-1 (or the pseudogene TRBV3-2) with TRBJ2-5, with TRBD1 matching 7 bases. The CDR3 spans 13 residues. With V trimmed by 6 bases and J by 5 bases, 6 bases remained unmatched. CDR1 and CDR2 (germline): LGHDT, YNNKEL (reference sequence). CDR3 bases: TGTGCCAGCAGGAACAGGGGCTGGGAGACCCAGTACTTC. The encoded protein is CASRNRGWETQYF.

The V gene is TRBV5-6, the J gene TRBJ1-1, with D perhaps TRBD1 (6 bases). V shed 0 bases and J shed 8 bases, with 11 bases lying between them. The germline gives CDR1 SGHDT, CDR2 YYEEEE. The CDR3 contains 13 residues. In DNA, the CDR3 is TGTGCCAGCAGCTTGGTGACAGGTACGGAAGCTTTCTTT. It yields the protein CASSLVTGTEAFF.

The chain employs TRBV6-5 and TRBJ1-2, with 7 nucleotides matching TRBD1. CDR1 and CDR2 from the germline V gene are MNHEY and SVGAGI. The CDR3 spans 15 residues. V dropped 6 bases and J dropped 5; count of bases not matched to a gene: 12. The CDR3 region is CASRGFTGVNYGYTF. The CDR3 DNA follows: TGTGCCAGCAGGGGATTCACAGGGGTCAATTATGGCTACACCTTC.

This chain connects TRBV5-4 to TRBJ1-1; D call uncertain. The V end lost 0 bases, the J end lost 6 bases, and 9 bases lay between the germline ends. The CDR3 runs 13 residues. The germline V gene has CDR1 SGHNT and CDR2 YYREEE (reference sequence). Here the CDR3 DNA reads TGTGCCAGCAGCTTGGGTCAGAATCCTGAAGCTTTCTTT. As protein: CASSLGQNPEAFF.

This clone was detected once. The CDR3 DNA sequence: TGTGCCAGCAGCCCAGGGGCACAACGACCCCAGTACTTC. Translating gives CASSPGAQRPQYF. The V gene is TRBV7-9, the J gene TRBJ2-5, with D perhaps matching TRBD1 (6 bases). This CDR3 has 13 amino acids. V was cut by 5 bases and J by 9 bases, with 16 bases left in between. Per the germline V gene, CDR1 is SEHNR and CDR2 is FQNEAQ (reference sequence).

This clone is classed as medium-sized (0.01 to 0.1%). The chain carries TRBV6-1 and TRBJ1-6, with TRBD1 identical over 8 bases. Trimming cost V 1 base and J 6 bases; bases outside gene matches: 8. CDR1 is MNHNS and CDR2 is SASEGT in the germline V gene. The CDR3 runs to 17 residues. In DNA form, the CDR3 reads TGTGCCAGCAGTGAAGGACCGACAGGGGATGGTAATTCACCCCTCCACTTT. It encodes CASSEGPTGDGNSPLHF.

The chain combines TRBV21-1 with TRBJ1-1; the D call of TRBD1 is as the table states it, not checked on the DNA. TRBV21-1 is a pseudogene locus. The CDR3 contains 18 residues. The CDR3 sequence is CASSKVGQGHTVNTEAFF. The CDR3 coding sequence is TGTGCCAGCAGCAAAGTGGGGCAGGGCCACACCGTGAACACTGAAGCTTTCTTT.